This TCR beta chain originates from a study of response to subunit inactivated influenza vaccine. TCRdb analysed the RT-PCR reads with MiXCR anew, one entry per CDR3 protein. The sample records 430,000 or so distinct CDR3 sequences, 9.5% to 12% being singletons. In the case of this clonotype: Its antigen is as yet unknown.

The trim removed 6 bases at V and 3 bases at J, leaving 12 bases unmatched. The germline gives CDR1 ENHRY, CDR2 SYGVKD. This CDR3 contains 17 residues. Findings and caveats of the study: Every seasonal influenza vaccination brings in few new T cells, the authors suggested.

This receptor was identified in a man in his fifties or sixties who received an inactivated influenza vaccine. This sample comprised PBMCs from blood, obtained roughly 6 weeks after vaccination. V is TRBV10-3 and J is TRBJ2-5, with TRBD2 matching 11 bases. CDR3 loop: CAIRGDAGTSGKETQYF. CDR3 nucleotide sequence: TGTGCCATCAGGGGAGATGCCGGGACTAGCGGCAAAGAGACCCAGTACTTC.